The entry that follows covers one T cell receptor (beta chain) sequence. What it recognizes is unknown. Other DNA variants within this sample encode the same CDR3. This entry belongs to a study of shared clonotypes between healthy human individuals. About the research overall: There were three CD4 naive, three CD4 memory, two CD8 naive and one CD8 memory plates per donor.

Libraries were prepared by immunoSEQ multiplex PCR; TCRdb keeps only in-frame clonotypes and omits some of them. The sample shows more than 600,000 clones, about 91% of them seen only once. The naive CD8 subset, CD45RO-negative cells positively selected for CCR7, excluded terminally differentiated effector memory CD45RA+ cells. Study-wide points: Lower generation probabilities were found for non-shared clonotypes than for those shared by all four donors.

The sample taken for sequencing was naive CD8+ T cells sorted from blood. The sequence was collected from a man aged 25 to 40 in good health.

CDR3 sequence: CASSLEGLAGYNEQFF. The CDR3 DNA sequence: TGTGCCAGCAGCTTAGAGGGGCTAGCTGGCTACAATGAGCAGTTCTTC. The chain couples TRBV7-2 to TRBJ2-1; D tentatively fits TRBD1 or TRBD2 (5 bases each). Germline lookup yields CDR1 SGHTA and CDR2 FQGNSA. V lost 1 base to trimming and J lost 3 bases, with 13 bases between them. The CDR3 covers 16 residues.